The 14 T cell receptor beta chains listed next were all sequenced from one sample in a study of CD8+ T cells in alopecia areata. TCR sequencing used cDNA made by reverse transcription of extracted RNA. Profiled with immunoSEQ multiplex PCR; TCRdb holds only in-frame clones, not every one. The table has approximately 100,000 clones, 60% seen once. Sample treatment: oral pan-JAK inhibitor, 5-10 mg twice daily. The source was CD8+ T cells sorted from blood, collected at approximately week 60, from a patient treated with tofacitinib. All receptors come from a human donor with alopecia areata.

This chain links TRBV5-5 with TRBJ2-1; D is undetermined. The germline gives CDR1 SGHKS, CDR2 YYEKEE (reference sequence). The CDR3 covers 13 residues. V was pared by 2 bases and J by 0 bases, with 3 bases between. CDR3: CASSLSSYNEQFF. The CDR3 DNA reads TGTGCCAGCAGCTTAAGCTCCTACAATGAGCAGTTCTTC.

Note on this clone: The junction departs from the called germline gene at one end, perhaps through a read error. The chain employs TRBV5-6 and TRBJ2-2, with D perhaps given as TRBD1 or TRBD2 (5 bases each). CDR1 and CDR2 from the germline V gene are SGHDT and YYEEEE. CDR3 length: 16 residues. CDR3 in amino acids: CASTLLTRGNTGELFF. CDR3 bases: TGTGCCAGCACCTTGCTGACGAGGGGGAACACCGGGGAGCTGTTTTTT. Full variable domain (rest looked up from reference TRBV5-6 and TRBJ2-2): DAGVTQSPTHLIKTRGQQVTLRCSPKSGHDTVSWYQQALGQGPQFIFQYYEEEERQRGNFPDRFSGHQFPNYSSELNVNALLLGDSALYLCASTLLTRGNTGELFFGEGSRLTVL.

The rearrangement uses TRBV19 and TRBJ1-1, with D unclear. Germline V gene lookup returns CDR1 LNHDA and CDR2 SQIVND (reference sequence). This CDR3 has 14 residues. The ends were cut back, 5 bases at V and 2 bases at J, with 12 bases in the middle. CDR3 nucleotide sequence: TGTGCCAGTAGTCAACGACATTTTAACACTGAAGCTTTCTTT. It is translated as CASSQRHFNTEAFF.

The V gene is TRBV7-2, the J gene TRBJ2-1, with D tentatively TRBD1 or TRBD2 (5 bases each). Per the germline V gene, CDR1 is SGHTA and CDR2 is FQGNSA. The CDR3 contains 15 residues. The ends were cut back, 2 bases at V and 4 bases at J, with 12 bases in the middle. CDR3 nucleotide sequence: TGTGCCAGCAGCTTACCCGGGACCAGGTACAATGAGCAGTTCTTC. Protein product: CASSLPGTRYNEQFF.

J is TRBJ2-1 and V is TRBV6-5, with D perhaps TRBD2 (7 bases). The germline V gene has CDR1 MNHEY and CDR2 SVGAGI. The CDR3 covers 15 residues. Trimming took 6 bases from V and 0 from J, leaving 12 bases between them. The CDR3 reads CASSKRGGSYNEQFF. CDR3 nucleotides: TGTGCCAGCAGCAAAAGGGGGGGCTCCTACAATGAGCAGTTCTTC.

The genes are TRBV30 and TRBJ2-2; D might be TRBD2 (5 bases). The V gene lost 0 bases and the J gene lost 8 bases, with 7 bases spanning the gap. CDR3 length equals 12 residues. The germline CDR1 and CDR2 sequences are GTSNPN and SVGIG (reference sequence). In nucleotides, the CDR3 is TGTGCCTGGAGTGTCGGGGAGGGGGAGCTGTTTTTT. Its protein is CAWSVGEGELFF.

This rearrangement joins TRBV7-6 to TRBJ1-1; TRBD1 might be the D (6 bases). Germline CDR1 SGHVS, CDR2 FNYEAQ. Trimming cost V 4 bases and J 3 bases, with 9 bases left between them. The length of the CDR3 is 13 residues. CDR3 protein: CASSWTDDTEAFF. The CDR3, as DNA: TGTGCCAGCAGCTGGACAGATGACACTGAAGCTTTCTTT.

V is TRBV27 and J is TRBJ1-1; D gene ambiguous. This CDR3 has 11 amino acids. The V and J ends lost 4 bases and 2 bases respectively, with 2 bases between them. Germline CDR1 MNHEY, CDR2 SMNVEV (reference sequence). The DNA for the CDR3 is TGTGCCAGCAGTTCTAACACTGAAGCTTTCTTT. It yields the protein CASSSNTEAFF.

The V gene is TRBV7-9, the J gene TRBJ1-2; TRBD1 aligns across 7 bases. V shed 5 bases, J shed 2 bases, and the junction held 2 bases outside the gene matches. CDR3 size: 13 residues. Germline values: CDR1 SEHNR, CDR2 FQNEAQ (reference sequence). This CDR3 reads CASSPTGNYGYTF. The CDR3 bases are TGTGCCAGCAGCCCGACAGGGAACTATGGCTACACCTTC.

The rearrangement joins TRBV19 to TRBJ2-1; TRBD2 matches 9 bases. The V segment lost 3 bases and the J segment 6 bases; nucleotides outside the gene matches: 3. This CDR3 spans 14 amino acids. The V gene's germline CDR1 is LNHDA and CDR2 SQIVND (reference sequence). CDR3 nucleotide sequence: TGTGCCAGTAGTATTGGGACTAGCAGCAATGAGCAGTTCTTC. It translates to CASSIGTSSNEQFF.

The chain carries TRBV6-5 and TRBJ2-7; D is ambiguous. V was pared by 6 bases and J by 6 bases, with 9 bases between. CDR1 is MNHEY and CDR2 is SVGAGI in the germline V gene. The CDR3 loop spans 11 amino acids. The chain's CDR3 is CASSRNSEQYF. The CDR3 DNA reads TGTGCCAGCAGCCGCAATTCCGAGCAGTACTTC.

This clone was seen more than once but under ten times. The CDR3 coding sequence is TGCGCCAGCAGCCAAGCGGTCCGAGGGGGGACGAAAGAGACCCAGTACTTC. This sequence encodes CASSQAVRGGTKETQYF. The rearrangement joins TRBV4-1 to TRBJ2-5; D could derive from TRBD1 or TRBD2 (6 bases each). CDR1 MGHRA and CDR2 YSYEKL come from the germline V gene. This CDR3 has 17 residues. Trimming shortened V by 1 base and J by 3 bases, and 18 bases separated the two germline ends.

This clone was recorded a few times. The chain employs TRBV10-3 and TRBJ2-7, with 7 bases matching TRBD1. J lost 3 bases, V lost 5 bases, and 7 bases had no gene match. This CDR3 has 14 residues. Germline V gene sequence: CDR1 ENHRY, CDR2 SYGVKD. CDR3 nucleotide sequence: TGTGCCATCAGTACAGGGGCTGAAGTCTACGAGCAGTACTTC. This gives the protein CAISTGAEVYEQYF.

The chain has TRBV6-6 and TRBJ1-2; 12 positions match TRBD1. Losses at the gene ends were 5 bases for V and 4 bases for J; bases not matched to a gene: 8. The CDR3 extends over 16 amino acids. Germline CDR1 and CDR2: MNHNY and SVGAGI (reference sequence). The CDR3 bases are TGTGCCAGCAGTGCCCGGGACAGGGGGCTTTTCTATGGCTACACCTTC. Its protein is CASSARDRGLFYGYTF.